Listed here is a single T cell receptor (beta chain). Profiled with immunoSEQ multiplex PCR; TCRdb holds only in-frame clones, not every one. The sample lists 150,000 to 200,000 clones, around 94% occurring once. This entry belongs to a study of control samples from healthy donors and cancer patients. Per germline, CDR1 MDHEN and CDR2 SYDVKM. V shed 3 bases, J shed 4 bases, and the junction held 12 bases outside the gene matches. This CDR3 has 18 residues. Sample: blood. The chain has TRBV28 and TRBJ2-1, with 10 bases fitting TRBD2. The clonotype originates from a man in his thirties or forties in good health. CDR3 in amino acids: CASSFPTSGTPPYNEQFF. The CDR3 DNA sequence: TGTGCCAGCAGTTTCCCCACTAGCGGGACCCCTCCGTACAATGAGCAGTTCTTC.